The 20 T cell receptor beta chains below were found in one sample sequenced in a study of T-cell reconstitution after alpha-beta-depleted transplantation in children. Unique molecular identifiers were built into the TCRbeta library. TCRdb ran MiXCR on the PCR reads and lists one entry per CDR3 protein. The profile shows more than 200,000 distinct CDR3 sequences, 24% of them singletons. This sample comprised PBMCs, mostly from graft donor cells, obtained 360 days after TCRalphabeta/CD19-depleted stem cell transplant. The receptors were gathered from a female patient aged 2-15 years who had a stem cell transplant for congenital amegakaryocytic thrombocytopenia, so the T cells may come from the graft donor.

CDR3 in DNA: TGTGCCAGCAGCTTTCTAGCGGGAAGGAGTAATGAGCAGTTCTTC. It encodes CASSFLAGRSNEQFF. This chain links TRBV7-6 with TRBJ2-1; 9 bases match TRBD2. The CDR3 spans 15 residues. V shed 3 bases, J shed 7 bases, and the junction held 7 bases outside the gene matches. Germline V lookup: CDR1 SGHVS, CDR2 FNYEAQ.

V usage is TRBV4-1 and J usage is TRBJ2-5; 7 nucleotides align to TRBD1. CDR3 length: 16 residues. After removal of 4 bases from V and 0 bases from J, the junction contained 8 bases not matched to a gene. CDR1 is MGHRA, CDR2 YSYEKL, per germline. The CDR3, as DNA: TGCGCCAGCAGCCGAGCGACAGGGATGTACCAAGAGACCCAGTACTTC. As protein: CASSRATGMYQETQYF.

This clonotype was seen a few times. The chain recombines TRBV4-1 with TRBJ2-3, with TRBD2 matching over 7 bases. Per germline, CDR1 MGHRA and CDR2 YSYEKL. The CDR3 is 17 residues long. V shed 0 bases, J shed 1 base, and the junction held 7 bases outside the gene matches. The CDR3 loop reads CASSQDAERGRTDTQYF. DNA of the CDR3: TGCGCCAGCAGCCAAGACGCCGAGCGGGGACGCACAGATACGCAGTATTTT.

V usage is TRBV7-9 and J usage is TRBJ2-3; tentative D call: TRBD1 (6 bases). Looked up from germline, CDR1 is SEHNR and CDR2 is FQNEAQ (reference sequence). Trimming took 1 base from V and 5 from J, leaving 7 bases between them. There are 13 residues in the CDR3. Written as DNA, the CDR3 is TGTGCCAGCAGCTTAGTCAGGGGAGATACGCAGTATTTT. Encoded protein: CASSLVRGDTQYF.

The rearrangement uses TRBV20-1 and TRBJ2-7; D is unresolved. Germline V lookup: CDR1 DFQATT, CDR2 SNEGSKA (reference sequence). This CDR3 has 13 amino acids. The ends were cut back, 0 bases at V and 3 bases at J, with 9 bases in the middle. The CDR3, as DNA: TGCAGTGCTAGAGATTGGCCTAACTACGAGCAGTACTTC. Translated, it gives CSARDWPNYEQYF.

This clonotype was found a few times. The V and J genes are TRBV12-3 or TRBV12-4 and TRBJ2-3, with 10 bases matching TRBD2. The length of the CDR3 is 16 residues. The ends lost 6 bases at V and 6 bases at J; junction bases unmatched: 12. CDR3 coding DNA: TGTGCCAGCAGCGACGTACTAGCGGGATTTGGGGATACGCAGTATTTT. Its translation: CASSDVLAGFGDTQYF.

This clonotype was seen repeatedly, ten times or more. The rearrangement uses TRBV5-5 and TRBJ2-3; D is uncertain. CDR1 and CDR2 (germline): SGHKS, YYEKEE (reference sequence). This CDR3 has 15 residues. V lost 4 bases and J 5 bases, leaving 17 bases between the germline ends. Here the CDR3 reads CASSTHSPREDTQYF. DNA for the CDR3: TGTGCCAGCAGCACCCATTCCCCACGAGAAGATACGCAGTATTTT. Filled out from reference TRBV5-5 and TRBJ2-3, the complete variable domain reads DAGVTQSPTHLIKTRGQQVTLRCSPISGHKSVSWYQQVLGQGPQFIFQYYEKEERGRGNFPDRFSARQFPNYSSELNVNALLLGDSALYLCASSTHSPREDTQYFGPGTRLTVL.

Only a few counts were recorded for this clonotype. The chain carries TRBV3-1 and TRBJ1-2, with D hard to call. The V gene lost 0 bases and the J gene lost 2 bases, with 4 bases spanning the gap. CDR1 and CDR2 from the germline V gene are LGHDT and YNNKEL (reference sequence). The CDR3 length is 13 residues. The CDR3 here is CASSQDANYGYTF. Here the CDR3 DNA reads TGTGCCAGCAGCCAAGACGCGAACTATGGCTACACCTTC. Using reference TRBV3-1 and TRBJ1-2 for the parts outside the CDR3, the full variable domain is DTAVSQTPKYLVTQMGNDKSIKCEQNLGHDTMYWYKQDSKKFLKIMFSYNNKELIINETVPNRFSPKSPDKAHLNLHINSLELGDSAVYFCASSQDANYGYTFGSGTRLTVV.

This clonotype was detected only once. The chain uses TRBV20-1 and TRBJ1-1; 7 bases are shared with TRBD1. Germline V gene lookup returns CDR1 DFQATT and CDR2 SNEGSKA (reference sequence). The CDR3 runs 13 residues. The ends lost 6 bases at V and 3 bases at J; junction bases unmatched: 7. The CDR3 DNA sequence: TGCAGTGCCCAAACAGGGGCTGACACTGAAGCTTTCTTT. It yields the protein CSAQTGADTEAFF.

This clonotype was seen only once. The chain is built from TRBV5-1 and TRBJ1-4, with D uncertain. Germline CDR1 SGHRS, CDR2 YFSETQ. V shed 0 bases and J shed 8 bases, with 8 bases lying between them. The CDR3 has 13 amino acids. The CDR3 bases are TGCGCCAGCAGCTTGGGACTTTGGGAAAAACTGTTTTTT. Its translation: CASSLGLWEKLFF.

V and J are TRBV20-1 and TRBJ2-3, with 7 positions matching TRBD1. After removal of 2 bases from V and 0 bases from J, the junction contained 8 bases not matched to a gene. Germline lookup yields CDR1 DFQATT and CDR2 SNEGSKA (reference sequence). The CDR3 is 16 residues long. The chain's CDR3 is CSARPSGTDSTDTQYF. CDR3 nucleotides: TGCAGTGCTAGACCCTCGGGGACAGATAGCACAGATACGCAGTATTTT.

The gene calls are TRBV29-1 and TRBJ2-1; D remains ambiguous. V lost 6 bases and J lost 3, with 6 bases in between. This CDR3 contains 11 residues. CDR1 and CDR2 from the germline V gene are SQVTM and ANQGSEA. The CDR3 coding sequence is TGCAGCGTCCAGAACTACAATGAGCAGTTCTTC. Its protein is CSVQNYNEQFF.

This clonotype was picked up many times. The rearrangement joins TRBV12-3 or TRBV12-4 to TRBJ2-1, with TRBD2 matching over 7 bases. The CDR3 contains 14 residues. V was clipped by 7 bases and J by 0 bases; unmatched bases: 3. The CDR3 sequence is CASTGGSSYNEQFF. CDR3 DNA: TGTGCCAGCACGGGCGGGAGCTCCTACAATGAGCAGTTCTTC.

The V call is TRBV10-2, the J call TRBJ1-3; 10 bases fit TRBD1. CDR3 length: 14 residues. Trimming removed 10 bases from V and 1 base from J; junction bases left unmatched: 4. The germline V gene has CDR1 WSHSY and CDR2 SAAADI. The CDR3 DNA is TGCGCCACAGGACAGGGGGTATCTGGAAACACCATATATTTT. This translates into CATGQGVSGNTIYF.

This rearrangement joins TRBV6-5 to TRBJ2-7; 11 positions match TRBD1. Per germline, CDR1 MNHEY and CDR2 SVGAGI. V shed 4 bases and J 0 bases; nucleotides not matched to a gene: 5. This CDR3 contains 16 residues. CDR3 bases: TGTGCCAGCAGTTCCTGGGACAGGGGGAGCTCCTACGAGCAGTACTTC. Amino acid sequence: CASSSWDRGSSYEQYF.

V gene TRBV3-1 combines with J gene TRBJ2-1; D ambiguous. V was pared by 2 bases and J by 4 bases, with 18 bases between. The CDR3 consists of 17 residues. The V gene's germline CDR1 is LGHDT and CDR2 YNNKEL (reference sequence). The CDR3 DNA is TGTGCCAGCAGCCAACCGTTATCACAGTCCTTTTACAATGAGCAGTTCTTC. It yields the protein CASSQPLSQSFYNEQFF.

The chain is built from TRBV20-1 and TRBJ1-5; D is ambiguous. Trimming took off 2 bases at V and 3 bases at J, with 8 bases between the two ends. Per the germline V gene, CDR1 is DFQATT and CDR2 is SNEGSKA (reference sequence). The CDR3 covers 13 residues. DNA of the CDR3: TGCAGTGCTAGACAGGAGAACAATCAGCCCCAGCATTTT. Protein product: CSARQENNQPQHF.

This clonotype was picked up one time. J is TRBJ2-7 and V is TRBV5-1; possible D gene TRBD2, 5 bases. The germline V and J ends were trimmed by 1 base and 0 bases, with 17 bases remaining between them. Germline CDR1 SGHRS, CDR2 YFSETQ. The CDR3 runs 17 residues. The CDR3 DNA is TGCGCCAGCAGCTTGTTCGGAGGCCCTTTGAGCTCCTACGAGCAGTACTTC. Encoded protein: CASSLFGGPLSSYEQYF.

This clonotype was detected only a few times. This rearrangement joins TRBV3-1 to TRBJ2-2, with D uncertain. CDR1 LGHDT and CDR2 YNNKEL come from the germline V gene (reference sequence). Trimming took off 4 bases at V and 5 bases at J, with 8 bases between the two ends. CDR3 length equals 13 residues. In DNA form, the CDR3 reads TGTGCCAGCAGCCCCACGCTAACCGGGGAGCTGTTTTTT. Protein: CASSPTLTGELFF.

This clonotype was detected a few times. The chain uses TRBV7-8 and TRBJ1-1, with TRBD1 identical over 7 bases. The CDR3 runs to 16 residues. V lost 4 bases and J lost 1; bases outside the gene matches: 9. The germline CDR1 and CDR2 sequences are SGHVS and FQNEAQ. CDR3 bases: TGTGCCAGCAGCTACCTAGACAGGGCCAGGAACACTGAAGCTTTCTTT. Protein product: CASSYLDRARNTEAFF. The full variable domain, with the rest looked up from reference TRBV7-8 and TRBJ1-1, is GAGVSQSPRYKVAKRGQDVALRCDPISGHVSLFWYQQALGQGPEFLTYFQNEAQLDKSGLPSDRFFAERPEGSVSTLKIQRTQQEDSAVYLCASSYLDRARNTEAFFGQGTRLTVV.